Each of the 16 T cell receptor beta chains below was sequenced from the same sample in a study of early T cells in non-severe SARS-CoV-2 infection. TCRdb fed the 5' RACE reads into MiXCR, producing one record per CDR3 protein. The repertoire consists of about 64,000 distinct CDR3 sequences, with around an eighth occurring once and the leading ten covering around 1.4%. The source material was whole blood, sampled at baseline. These receptors all stem from an adult who was a healthcare worker with PCR-confirmed SARS-CoV-2 infection or an uninfected control (not recorded which).

At least ten counts were recorded for this clonotype. The V gene is TRBV7-6, the J gene TRBJ2-1, with a weak D call TRBD1 (6 bases). CDR1 is SGHVS and CDR2 is FNYEAQ in the germline V gene. The CDR3 has 16 amino acids. V dropped 1 base and J dropped 0 bases, with 10 bases sitting between them. CDR3 protein: CASSLEADSSYNEQFF. CDR3 bases: TGTGCCAGCAGCTTAGAGGCGGACAGCTCCTACAATGAGCAGTTCTTC.

The chain couples TRBV20-1 to TRBJ2-2; D gene uncertain. This CDR3 is 14 amino acids long. V was shortened by 6 bases and J by 4 bases, with 15 bases between the two germline ends. The germline V gene encodes CDR1 DFQATT and CDR2 SNEGSKA (reference sequence). The CDR3, as DNA: TGCAGTGCCCACGGATCCCCGGTCACCGGGGAGCTGTTTTTT. It codes for CSAHGSPVTGELFF.

There are a few counts of this clonotype. This chain connects TRBV20-1 to TRBJ2-5, with 7 bases matching TRBD1. The trim removed 5 bases at V and 4 bases at J, leaving 4 bases unmatched. CDR3 size: 12 residues. CDR1 DFQATT and CDR2 SNEGSKA come from the germline V gene (reference sequence). This chain's CDR3 is CSAPDRVETQYF. The CDR3 DNA reads TGCAGTGCTCCTGACAGGGTAGAGACCCAGTACTTC.

In this sample, this clonotype turned up many times. The V and J genes are TRBV9 and TRBJ1-4; D remains ambiguous. V gave up 4 bases and J gave up 0 bases, with 10 bases separating them. The CDR3 sequence is 15 residues long. In germline, CDR1 is SGDLS, CDR2 YYNGEE. In nucleotides, the CDR3 is TGTGCCAGCAGCCCCCAGGAGTCAACTAATGAAAAACTGTTTTTT. Translation: CASSPQESTNEKLFF.

This clonotype was seen repeatedly, ten times or more. The chain uses TRBV25-1 and TRBJ2-7; 10 nucleotides agree with TRBD1. The germline gives CDR1 MGHDK, CDR2 SYGVNS. The J segment lost 6 bases and the V segment lost 1 base, leaving 9 bases of the junction unmatched. The CDR3 runs to 16 residues. This CDR3 is CASSEFSGQGSSEQYF. The CDR3 coding sequence is TGTGCCAGCAGTGAATTTTCGGGACAGGGGTCCAGCGAGCAGTACTTC.

This clonotype appeared many times. V usage is TRBV7-8 and J usage is TRBJ1-5, with 9 bases aligning to TRBD1. This CDR3 has 18 amino acids. Germline values: CDR1 SGHVS, CDR2 FQNEAQ. J gave up 3 bases and V 5 bases, and 14 bases lay outside the gene matches. The CDR3 DNA reads TGTGCCAGCAGCCAGAAGATCCGGGACAGGGTCTCCAATCAGCCCCAGCATTTT. It specifies CASSQKIRDRVSNQPQHF.

The sample holds one count of this clonotype. V and J are TRBV12-5 and TRBJ1-1, with no clear D. CDR1 is LGHNT and CDR2 is FRNRAP in the germline V gene. Trimming pared 7 bases from V and 1 base from J, leaving 16 bases between. This CDR3 is built from 15 residues. This chain's CDR3 is CASAPRGGPNTEAFF. The CDR3 DNA is TGTGCTAGTGCCCCACGAGGAGGCCCGAACACTGAAGCTTTCTTT.

This clonotype showed up just a few times. This chain's CDR3 is CASRLPGLAGVQETQYF. The CDR3 DNA follows: TGTGCCAGCAGACTACCGGGACTAGCGGGGGTCCAAGAGACCCAGTACTTC. The chain couples TRBV7-9 to TRBJ2-5; 14 positions match TRBD2. CDR1 is SEHNR and CDR2 is FQNEAQ in the germline V gene (reference sequence). The CDR3 is made up of 17 amino acids. J lost 1 base, V lost 6 bases, and 7 bases had no gene match.

This clonotype has only a few counts. V is TRBV20-1 and J is TRBJ2-7; D uncertain. Germline lookup yields CDR1 DFQATT and CDR2 SNEGSKA (reference sequence). V lost 4 bases and J lost 0, with 10 bases in between. CDR3 size: 13 residues. DNA of the CDR3: TGCAGTGCTACGCCCACAGCCTCCTACGAGCAGTACTTC. Amino acid sequence: CSATPTASYEQYF.

The V call is TRBV29-1, the J call TRBJ1-1; no clear D. Between the trimmed V and J ends, which lost 0 bases and 2 bases, there was a span of 7 bases. Germline V gene sequence: CDR1 SQVTM, CDR2 ANQGSEA. The CDR3 has 13 residues. In DNA form, the CDR3 reads TGCAGCGTTGAAGATCAGGTCAACACTGAAGCTTTCTTT. Translation: CSVEDQVNTEAFF. The full variable domain, its missing parts supplied by reference TRBV29-1 and TRBJ1-1, is SAVISQKPSRDICQRGTSLTIQCQVDSQVTMMFWYRQQPGQSLTLIATANQGSEATYESGFVIDKFPISRPNLTFSTLTVSNMSPEDSSIYLCSVEDQVNTEAFFGQGTRLTVV.

This clonotype was seen more than once but under ten times. The gene calls are TRBV12-3 or TRBV12-4 and TRBJ2-1; D is unresolved. CDR3 size: 15 residues. The V end was cut by 7 bases, the J end by 7 bases, with 20 bases between. DNA of the CDR3: TGTGCCAGCACTCTGACGGATCTCTTGGGGAATGAGCAGTTCTTC. Translated: CASTLTDLLGNEQFF.

CDR3 DNA sequence: TGCAGTGCTAGATCTCTTACTCCCGGACTAGCGGGGGGGCCAGACACCGGGGAGCTGTTTTTT. Amino acid sequence: CSARSLTPGLAGGPDTGELFF. The chain has TRBV20-1 and TRBJ2-2, with 15 bases that match TRBD2. Germline V gene data show CDR1 as DFQATT and CDR2 as SNEGSKA (reference sequence). V lost 2 bases, J lost 3 bases, and 16 bases stayed unmatched. The CDR3 consists of 21 residues.

This sequence joins TRBV11-2 and TRBJ2-1; 8 bases match TRBD2. The CDR3 extends over 16 amino acids. Germline lookup yields CDR1 SGHAT and CDR2 FQNNGV. V lost 3 bases, J lost 2 bases, and 6 bases stayed unmatched. CDR3 nucleotides: TGTGCCAGCAGCTTTTCCCGGACTAGCCCCTACAATGAGCAGTTCTTC. Its protein product is CASSFSRTSPYNEQFF.

The genes are TRBV6-2 or TRBV6-3 and TRBJ2-1, with 8 bases matching TRBD1. Germline assignment: CDR1 MNHEY and CDR2 SVGEGT. V lost 6 bases to trimming and J lost 2 bases; unmatched junction nucleotides: 6. CDR3 length: 15 residues. The CDR3, as DNA: TGTGCCAGCAGCCTGACAGGGGAACCCTACAATGAGCAGTTCTTC. Its translation is CASSLTGEPYNEQFF.

The V gene is TRBV6-2 or TRBV6-3, the J gene TRBJ2-2; D possibly uses TRBD1 or TRBD2 (5 bases each). This CDR3 is 15 amino acids long. Trimming removed 8 bases from V and 3 bases from J, with 16 bases in between. Germline loops: CDR1 MNHEY, CDR2 SVGEGT. As DNA, the CDR3 is TGTGCCAGCGCGAGCCAGGGACGGTACACCGGGGAGCTGTTTTTT. Amino acids: CASASQGRYTGELFF.

A few counts support this clonotype. The V gene is TRBV5-1, the J gene TRBJ2-5; D might be TRBD1 (6 bases). This CDR3 is built from 14 residues. The germline gives CDR1 SGHRS, CDR2 YFSETQ. V lost 1 base, J lost 4 bases, and 11 bases lay in between. CDR3 in amino acids: CASSLNRDVETQYF. CDR3 nucleotide sequence: TGCGCCAGCAGCTTGAACAGGGACGTAGAGACCCAGTACTTC. The variable domain in full, completed from reference TRBV5-1 and TRBJ2-5, reads KAGVTQTPRYLIKTRGQQVTLSCSPISGHRSVSWYQQTPGQGLQFLFEYFSETQRNKGNFPGRFSGRQFSNSRSEMNVSTLELGDSALYLCASSLNRDVETQYFGPGTRLLVL.